The rows below give T cell receptor beta chains drawn from one sample of a study of early T cells in non-severe SARS-CoV-2 infection. TCRdb ran MiXCR on the 5' RACE reads and lists one entry per CDR3 protein. The profile shows tens of thousands of distinct CDR3 sequences, 13% of them singletons. The sequenced material came from whole blood. The receptor source for this set is an adult who was a healthcare worker with PCR-confirmed SARS-CoV-2 infection or an uninfected control (not recorded which). CDR3s include the opening cysteine and the closing phenylalanine or tryptophan. A D gene is named only where the DNA matches it firmly. The listing skips clone size in some rows; elsewhere it reads once, few, many or a size class.

>.|.|TRBV29-1|TRBJ1-2
TGCAGCGTTGAAGAAGCCGCAGGGTGGAATGGCTACACCTTC
CSVEEAAGWNGYTF
>many|TRBD2|TRBV7-8|TRBJ2-1
TGTGCCAGCAGCTTAGCCGGACTAGCGGGGTCCAATGAGCAGTTCTTC
CASSLAGLAGSNEQFF
>many|.|TRBV5-8|TRBJ1-1
TGTGCCAGCAGCTTGGAGTCTGGGGGAGTGAACACTGAAGCTTTCTTT
CASSLESGGVNTEAFF
>few|.|TRBV7-6|TRBJ2-3
TGTGCCAGCAGCTTAAACCCTCCCCCCTACACAGATACGCAGTATTTT
CASSLNPPPYTDTQYF
>.|TRBD1|TRBV28|TRBJ2-6
TGTGCCAGCACCGCCATGCAAGGACAGGGGGCATCTGGGGCCAACGTCCTGACTTTC
CASTAMQGQGASGANVLTF
>few|.|TRBV12-3/TRBV12-4|TRBJ2-5
TGTGCCACCATGTGGGTAGGGAGAGAGACCCAGTACTTC
CATMWVGRETQYF
>.|.|TRBV7-2|TRBJ2-3
TGTGCCAGCAGCTTAGATAGAGGGAGGTTAAGCACAGATACGCAGTATTTT
CASSLDRGRLSTDTQYF
>many|.|TRBV12-3/TRBV12-4|TRBJ2-7
TGTGCCAGCAGTTTCGAATTGGGGGCGGTGTACTTC
CASSFELGAVYF
>many|TRBD2|TRBV5-1|TRBJ2-7
TGCGCCAGCAGCTTGCGGACTAGCAACCACGAGCAGTACTTC
CASSLRTSNHEQYF
>.|.|TRBV28|TRBJ1-2
TGTGCCAGCAGCCCGGCCCCACTCGCCGGCTACACCTTC
CASSPAPLAGYTF
>.|.|TRBV7-9|TRBJ1-1
TGTGCCAGCAGCTCGCTAAATTGGCCCACTGAAGCTTTCTTT
CASSSLNWPTEAFF
>.|TRBD1|TRBV5-1|TRBJ2-2
TGCGCCAGCAGCCCTACGGGACAGGACACCGGGGAGCTGTTTTTT
CASSPTGQDTGELFF
>.|.|TRBV20-1|TRBJ1-1
TGCAGTGCCGAGATGAGAACTGAAGCTTTCTTT
CSAEMRTEAFF
>many|.|TRBV7-3|TRBJ2-3
TGTGCCAGCAGCTTAGATTTGCAGGGTCGCACAGATACGCAGTATTTT
CASSLDLQGRTDTQYF
>.|TRBD2|TRBV3-1|TRBJ2-7
TGTGCCAGCAGCTTTGGACTAGCGGTAACCTACGAGCAGTACTTC
CASSFGLAVTYEQYF
>.|.|TRBV7-6|TRBJ2-2
TGTGCCAGCAGCTTAGCAGGGAACACCGGGGAGCTGTTTTTT
CASSLAGNTGELFF
>few|TRBD2|TRBV3-1|TRBJ2-3
TGTGCCAGCACCCTCCGCGGGAGGGCAGATACGCAGTATTTT
CASTLRGRADTQYF
>many|.|TRBV5-4|TRBJ2-1
TGTGCCAGCAGCTTGAGGGCTAGCCGTTACCGCTCCTACAATGAGCAGTTCTTC
CASSLRASRYRSYNEQFF
>few|.|TRBV20-1|TRBJ2-2
TGCAGTGCTAGAGCTGATACAGGGTACACCGGGGAGCTGTTTTTT
CSARADTGYTGELFF
>.|.|TRBV29-1|TRBJ2-3
TGCAGCGTGACCCCGGGGTACACAGATACGCAGTATTTT
CSVTPGYTDTQYF
>.|.|TRBV27|TRBJ1-1
TGTGCCAGCAGTCCCTTGCTTATTCCCACTGAAGCTTTCTTT
CASSPLLIPTEAFF
>.|TRBD1|TRBV19|TRBJ1-2
TGTGCCAGTAAACAACGGACAGGTCTTCATGGCTACACCTTC
CASKQRTGLHGYTF
>many|.|TRBV10-1|TRBJ2-2
TGCGCCAGCAGTGACAGGGTTCCCGGGGAGCTGTTTTTT
CASSDRVPGELFF
>.|.|TRBV12-3/TRBV12-4|TRBJ2-5
TGTGCCAGCAGTTCGAGGCAGAATCAAGAGACCCAGTACTTC
CASSSRQNQETQYF
>few|TRBD1|TRBV7-9|TRBJ1-1
TGTGCCAGCAGCTATACGGGACAGGATGCTTTCTTT
CASSYTGQDAFF
>once|.|TRBV28|TRBJ1-5
TGTGCCAGCAGTGCATCGACAGCCACCTTGAAGCCCCAGCATTTT
CASSASTATLKPQHF
>many|.|TRBV11-1|TRBJ1-1
TGTGCCAGCAGCCCAAGAGGGGGACTCCAGAACACTGAAGCTTTCTTT
CASSPRGGLQNTEAFF
>.|.|TRBV27|TRBJ2-1
TGTGCCAGCAGACAGGGTTACAATGAGCAGTTCTTC
CASRQGYNEQFF
>.|TRBD2|TRBV29-1|TRBJ2-1
TGCAGCGGGAGCGGGAGCGGCTTCAATGAGCAGTTCTTC
CSGSGSGFNEQFF
>many|.|TRBV7-2|TRBJ1-1
TGTGCCAGCAGCTTATTCTCCGAACGGTGGGGACACACTGAAGCTTTCTTT
CASSLFSERWGHTEAFF
>.|.|TRBV18|TRBJ2-7
TGTGCCAGCTCACCACCGGGACTTTACGAGCAGTACTTC
CASSPPGLYEQYF
>few|.|TRBV20-1|TRBJ2-7
TGCAGTGCCCGCCCGGGGGCAAGCTCCTACGAGCAGTACTTC
CSARPGASSYEQYF
>many|TRBD1|TRBV12-3/TRBV12-4|TRBJ1-2
TGTGCCAGCAGTTACAACGCACCGGGGACAGGGTCTTATGGCTACACCTTC
CASSYNAPGTGSYGYTF
>few|.|TRBV6-1|TRBJ2-2
TGTGCCAGCAGGTCAGAGCGGTCCGCGAACACCGGGGAGCTGTTTTTT
CASRSERSANTGELFF
>few|.|TRBV7-6|TRBJ1-4
TGTGCCAGCAGCCTTAGCGCGTCAGGACCGAATGAAAAACTGTTTTTT
CASSLSASGPNEKLFF